The entry below describes one T cell receptor beta chain. In TCRdb, the 5' RACE reads were re-called with MiXCR into one record per CDR3 protein. The sample consists of just under 550,000 distinct CDR3 sequences, about a fifth of them appearing once. This sample was included in a study of T-cell memory formation after mild COVID-19. The V and J ends lost 0 bases and 3 bases respectively, with 13 bases between them. From germline, CDR1 is SGHRS and CDR2 YFSETQ. This CDR3 has 15 residues. This rearrangement joins TRBV5-1 to TRBJ2-7; maybe TRBD2 (5 bases). This clonotype originated in an adult woman who had mild COVID-19 (a few samples of this study predate the infection). Cell type and time point are not known. The sequenced sample consisted of PBMCs or a T cell subset sorted from them (not recorded which). The CDR3 region is CASSLVGSEGYEQYF. In nucleotides, the CDR3 is TGCGCCAGCAGCTTGGTTGGGTCCGAGGGCTACGAGCAGTACTTC.